Listed here is a single TCR beta chain. What it binds is unknown. The sample originates from a study of beta chain features in type 1 diabetes. Whole-study results and caveats: Amplification by PCR could prefer shorter templates, with the same effect in patients and controls. A moderate, significant TCRB CDR3 shortening appeared in type 1 diabetes across four CD4+ subsets. VDJ junctions from type 1 diabetes patients carried fewer insertions and larger deletions. Healthy donors had naive, central memory and Treg TCRB repertoires that appeared less similar than those seen among patients.

Sequencing targeted expressed TCRB transcripts, as all isolated RNA had been reverse transcribed. Produced via immunoSEQ multiplex PCR; TCRdb's table is partial and in-frame only. The sample lists 150,000 to 200,000 clones, approximately 8.1% occurring once. The J segment lost 7 bases and the V segment lost 2 bases, leaving 7 bases of the junction unmatched. The CDR3 is 14 amino acids. Germline assignment: CDR1 SGHDN and CDR2 FVKESK. The specimen was central memory CD4+ T cells from blood. J is TRBJ1-2 and V is TRBV14, with 7 nucleotides matching TRBD1. The sequence came from a man aged 18-30 years with type 1 diabetes. CDR3 sequence reads: CASSQNTGDVGYTF. CDR3 nucleotides: TGTGCCAGCAGCCAAAATACAGGGGATGTTGGCTACACCTTC.